Shown below are 18 T cell receptor beta chains from a single sample sequenced in a study of cytomegalovirus exposure and HLA in healthy donors. The PCR used 60 Vbeta and 13 Jbeta primers. The protocol was immunoSEQ multiplex PCR, while the TCRdb copy is restricted to in-frame clones and leaves out a portion. This table holds more than 90,000 clones. The specimen was PBMCs. The origin of the receptors is a man between 25 and 39 years old in good health and CMV-seronegative.

Here the CDR3 DNA reads TGTGCCAGCAGCGCATCGGGAGCGGCAGATACGCAGTATTTT. Its protein is CASSASGAADTQYF. The chain uses TRBV9 and TRBJ2-3; D is possibly TRBD2 (6 bases). V dropped 3 bases and J dropped 4 bases, with 12 bases sitting between them. This CDR3 is 14 amino acids long. Germline loops: CDR1 SGDLS, CDR2 YYNGEE.

This chain joins TRBV27 and TRBJ1-2, with a tentative D call TRBD1 (5 bases). The CDR3 sequence is 15 residues long. V was shortened by 8 bases and J by 2 bases, with 18 bases between the two germline ends. Germline values: CDR1 MNHEY, CDR2 SMNVEV (reference sequence). The CDR3 DNA reads as TGTGCCAGCTCTATCGGGACTGGGCGGAACTATGGCTACACCTTC. Translated: CASSIGTGRNYGYTF.

This chain's CDR3 is CASSPDRDPSREQYF. The CDR3 DNA sequence: TGTGCCAGCAGCCCAGACAGGGATCCATCTCGCGAGCAGTACTTC. The chain uses TRBV5-4 and TRBJ2-7; 7 nucleotides line up with TRBD1. CDR3 length: 15 amino acids. Unmatched junction bases numbered 13, after V lost 4 bases and J lost 6 bases. Germline V CDR1 and CDR2: SGHNT, YYREEE (reference sequence).

This chain links TRBV12-2 with TRBJ1-6; the table assigns TRBD1, which was not confirmed against the DNA. TRBV12-2 corresponds to a pseudogene. The CDR3 sequence is 12 residues long. The CDR3 protein is CASRATNSPLHF. The CDR3 region has the DNA TGTGCGAGCAGGGCGACTAATTCACCCCTCCACTTT.

To note about this clone: The junction differs from germline at one of its ends, possibly a read error. V is TRBV7-7 and J is TRBJ2-5; tentative D call: TRBD2 (6 bases). This CDR3 is built from 13 residues. Germline CDR1 SSHAT, CDR2 FNYEAQ (reference sequence). CDR3 region: CTSSLVGGETQYF. The CDR3, as DNA: TGTACCAGCAGCTTAGTGGGGGGAGAGACCCAGTACTTC.

The chain combines TRBV5-6 with TRBJ2-1; 15 positions match TRBD2. This CDR3 is built from 15 residues. With 3 bases clipped from V and 10 bases from J, the junction kept 5 bases outside the gene matches. Germline CDR1 reads SGHDT; CDR2 reads YYEEEE. The CDR3 DNA sequence: TGTGCCAGCAGCTCCGGGACTAGCGGGGGGACGGAGCAGTTCTTC. It is translated as CASSSGTSGGTEQFF.

The chain carries TRBV5-1 and TRBJ2-5; 7 positions agree with TRBD1. The CDR3 runs 14 residues. From germline, CDR1 is SGHRS and CDR2 YFSETQ. Trimming cost V 4 bases and J 7 bases; bases outside gene matches: 10. The CDR3, as DNA: TGCGCCAGCAGCGTGGACAGGAGTACCCGGACCCAGTACTTC. This codes for CASSVDRSTRTQYF. The full variable domain, in which reference TRBV5-1 and TRBJ2-5 provide the parts outside the CDR3, is KAGVTQTPRYLIKTRGQQVTLSCSPISGHRSVSWYQQTPGQGLQFLFEYFSETQRNKGNFPGRFSGRQFSNSRSEMNVSTLELGDSALYLCASSVDRSTRTQYFGPGTRLLVL.

The rearrangement uses TRBV11-3 and TRBJ2-1, with 8 positions matching TRBD2. From germline, CDR1 is SGHNT and CDR2 YENEEA. This CDR3 contains 15 residues. V lost 2 bases and J lost 3; bases outside the gene matches: 3. In DNA, the CDR3 is TGTGCCAGCAGCTTACAAGCGGGGGACTACAATGAGCAGTTCTTC. It yields the protein CASSLQAGDYNEQFF.

This chain uses TRBV15 with TRBJ2-3, with 11 bases aligning to TRBD2. V lost 0 bases to trimming and J lost 3 bases; unmatched junction nucleotides: 11. The germline V gene has CDR1 LNHNV and CDR2 YYDKDF (reference sequence). The CDR3 is made up of 19 amino acids. CDR3 nucleotide sequence: TGTGCCACCAGCAGAGATCTCCCATTAGCGGGGGGGCCTACAGATACGCAGTATTTT. This encodes CATSRDLPLAGGPTDTQYF. Variable domain in full (rest from reference TRBV15 and TRBJ2-3): DAMVIQNPRYQVTQFGKPVTLSCSQTLNHNVMYWYQQKSSQAPKLLFHYYDKDFNNEADTPDNFQSRRPNTSFCFLDIRSPGLGDTAMYLCATSRDLPLAGGPTDTQYFGPGTRLTVL.

The chain is built from TRBV18 and TRBJ2-3; TRBD1 is a possible D gene (5 bases). With 3 bases removed from V and 0 bases from J, the gap between germline ends came to 7 bases. Germline assignment: CDR1 KGHSH and CDR2 LQKENI. The CDR3 is made up of 14 amino acids. The CDR3 sequence is CASSPTASTDTQYF. The DNA of the CDR3 is TGTGCCAGCTCACCGACAGCAAGCACAGATACGCAGTATTTT.

The V and J genes are TRBV19 and TRBJ2-7; 14 positions match TRBD2. The germline V gene encodes CDR1 LNHDA and CDR2 SQIVND (reference sequence). V gave up 5 bases and J gave up 0 bases; unmatched junction bases: 6. The CDR3 extends over 17 amino acids. As DNA, the CDR3 is TGTGCCAGTAGTCCATGGACTAGCGGGGGGCCCTCCTACGAGCAGTACTTC. This encodes CASSPWTSGGPSYEQYF.

This chain links TRBV27 with TRBJ1-5; D might be TRBD1 (5 bases). Germline values: CDR1 MNHEY, CDR2 SMNVEV (reference sequence). V was shortened by 2 bases and J by 2 bases, with 7 bases between the two germline ends. This CDR3 is 14 amino acids long. The CDR3 coding sequence is TGTGCCAGCAGTTTAGGGGGGGGCAATCAGCCCCAGCATTTT. Translation: CASSLGGGNQPQHF.

The chain uses TRBV19 and TRBJ1-4, with D possibly matching TRBD1 (6 bases). In germline, CDR1 is LNHDA, CDR2 SQIVND (reference sequence). The CDR3 consists of 12 residues. Trimming removed 7 bases at V and 8 bases at J, with 11 bases between. In DNA form, the CDR3 reads TGTGCCAGTACAGGGGATGAGGAAAAACTGTTTTTT. It specifies CASTGDEEKLFF.

CDR3 sequence reads: CASMAGPDNEQFF. DNA for the CDR3: TGTGCCAGCATGGCAGGGCCGGACAATGAGCAGTTCTTC. The chain links TRBV27 to TRBJ2-1; a weak D match, TRBD1 (5 bases). This CDR3 is 13 amino acids long. The ends were cut back, 7 bases at V and 5 bases at J, with 12 bases in the middle. The germline V gene encodes CDR1 MNHEY and CDR2 SMNVEV (reference sequence).

The V call is TRBV19, the J call TRBJ2-7; D may be TRBD1 (6 bases). This CDR3 is 14 amino acids long. Between the trimmed V and J ends, which lost 8 bases and 0 bases, there was a span of 14 bases. Germline V gene data show CDR1 as LNHDA and CDR2 as SQIVND (reference sequence). The CDR3 bases are TGTGCCAGTCGTCAGGGGTTAACCTCCTACGAGCAGTACTTC. Translating gives CASRQGLTSYEQYF.

The V and J genes are TRBV5-1 and TRBJ2-1; D unresolved. This CDR3 region has 11 residues. The germline gives CDR1 SGHRS, CDR2 YFSETQ. Trimming removed 0 bases at V and 9 bases at J, with 4 bases between. CDR3 coding DNA: TGCGCCAGCAGCTTGGCCTTTGAGCAGTTCTTC. It yields the protein CASSLAFEQFF.

The J gene is TRBJ2-1, the V gene TRBV5-1; 9 nucleotides line up with TRBD2. Germline CDR1 is SGHRS and CDR2 is YFSETQ. V shed 5 bases, J shed 7 bases, and the junction held 10 bases outside the gene matches. CDR3 length: 15 amino acids. The CDR3 sequence: CASRRPRGGANEQFF. In nucleotides, the CDR3 is TGCGCCAGCAGGAGGCCTCGCGGGGGGGCGAATGAGCAGTTCTTC.

The chain links TRBV7-6 to TRBJ1-4, with D hard to call. The CDR3 runs 15 residues. Trimming cost V 5 bases and J 5 bases, with 15 bases left between them. Per germline, CDR1 SGHVS and CDR2 FNYEAQ. The CDR3 region has the DNA TGTGCCAGCAGCCCAGTCCAGAACCTGAATGAAAAACTGTTTTTT. It yields the protein CASSPVQNLNEKLFF. Supplemented by reference TRBV7-6 and TRBJ1-4, the full variable domain reads GAGVSQSPRYKVTKRGQDVALRCDPISGHVSLYWYRQALGQGPEFLTYFNYEAQQDKSGLPNDRFSAERPEGSISTLTIQRTEQRDSAMYRCASSPVQNLNEKLFFGSGTQLSVL.